This entry lists 2 T cell receptor beta chains sequenced from one sample in a study of regulatory T cells in long-lasting Graves disease. The time point: newly diagnosed GD, antithyroid drugs for less than 3 months. Scientists built the TCR library using RNA that was extracted from PBMCs. Construction of TCR beta libraries relied on iRepertoire HTBI primers and on Arm-PCR targeting CDR3 regions. MiXCR was run by TCRdb on the multiplex PCR reads, yielding one entry per CDR3 protein. This table has roughly 560,000 distinct CDR3 sequences, 15% to 20% appearing once. These sequences were also reported in another study, on T cells in Graves' hyperthyroidism and ophthalmopathy.

The specimen comprised peripheral blood mononuclear cells (PBMCs), sampled at new diagnosis, from a patient treated with antithyroid drugs. These receptors were taken from a woman aged 35-65 years with Graves disease.

This sequence joins TRBV20-1 and TRBJ2-7; no reliable D call. CDR3 length: 14 amino acids. Germline-derived CDR1 and CDR2 are DFQATT and SNEGSKA (reference sequence). The V end lost 0 bases, the J end lost 4 bases, and 13 bases lay between the germline ends. The CDR3 loop is CSARDQASGYEQYF. The CDR3, as DNA: TGCAGTGCTAGAGACCAGGCCTCTGGATACGAGCAGTACTTC.

This clonotype was counted a few times. The CDR3 spells CASRKDGATREQYF. CDR3 coding DNA: TGTGCCAGCAGGAAGGACGGGGCCACGCGGGAGCAGTACTTC. The chain employs TRBV6-2 or TRBV6-3 and TRBJ2-7; either TRBD1 or TRBD2 may fit D (5 bases each). CDR1 and CDR2 from the germline V gene are MNHEY and SVGEGT. This CDR3 has 14 residues. The V gene lost 6 bases and the J gene lost 7 bases, with 19 bases spanning the gap.